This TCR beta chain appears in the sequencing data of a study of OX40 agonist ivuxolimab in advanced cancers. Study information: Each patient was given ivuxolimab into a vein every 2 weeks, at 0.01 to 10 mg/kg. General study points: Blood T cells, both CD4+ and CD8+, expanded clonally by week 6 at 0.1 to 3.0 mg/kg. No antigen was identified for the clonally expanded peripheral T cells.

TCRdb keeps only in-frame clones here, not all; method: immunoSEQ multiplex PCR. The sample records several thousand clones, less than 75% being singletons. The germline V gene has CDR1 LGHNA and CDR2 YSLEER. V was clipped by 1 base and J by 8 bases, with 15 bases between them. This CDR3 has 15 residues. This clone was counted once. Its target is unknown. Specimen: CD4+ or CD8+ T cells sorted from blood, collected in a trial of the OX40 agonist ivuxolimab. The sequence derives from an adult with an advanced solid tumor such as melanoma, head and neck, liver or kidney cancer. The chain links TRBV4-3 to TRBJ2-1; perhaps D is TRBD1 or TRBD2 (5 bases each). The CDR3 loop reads CASSQVDYGTHEQFF. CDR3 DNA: TGCGCCAGCAGCCAAGTTGACTACGGGACCCATGAGCAGTTCTTC.